The T cell receptor (beta chain) under discussion was sequenced for a study of graft-versus-host responses after intestinal transplantation. Study context: Recipients underwent multivisceral, liver-intestinal, or isolated intestinal transplants.

The repertoire was sequenced with immunoSEQ multiplex PCR; TCRdb's copy has only in-frame clones and lacks some. The sample has under 140,000 clones, approximately 92% seen once. Overall study results and limits: High graft-versus-host to host-versus-graft T cell clonal ratios marked allografts of patients with graft-donor macrochimerism. Recipient marrow held GvH clones, some first seen in ileum or blood.

About this clone itself: Its antigen is as yet unknown.

V shed 4 bases and J 6 bases; nucleotides not matched to a gene: 6. The CDR3 totals 14 residues. Germline V gives CDR1 KGHSH, CDR2 LQKENI. The clonotype was recovered from a human donor who received an intestinal transplant. The sample consisted of unstimulated CD8+ T cells sorted from spleen or lymph node cells, taken before intestinal transplant. V and J are TRBV18 and TRBJ1-5; 7 bases are a match to TRBD1. CDR3 bases: TGTGCCAGCTCACATGACAGGGTGGGTCAGCCCCAGCATTTT. It is translated as CASSHDRVGQPQHF. Combining the CDR3 with reference TRBV18 and TRBJ1-5 gives the whole variable domain NAGVMQNPRHLVRRRGQEARLRCSPMKGHSHVYWYRQLPEEGLKFMVYLQKENIIDESGMPKERFSAEFPKEGPSILRIQQVVRGDSAAYFCASSHDRVGQPQHFGDGTRLSIL.